The 30 T cell receptor beta chains below were found in one sample sequenced in a study of CD8 T cells in Susac syndrome. After extraction with the RNeasy kit, roughly 0.5 to 1 ug of the RNA was reverse transcribed using random hexamers. TCRdb independently ran MiXCR on the immunoSEQ multiplex PCR reads; one entry per CDR3 protein. The sample consists of around 300,000 distinct CDR3 sequences, 92% of them appearing once. The sequencing input was CD4+ T cells from PBMCs. These receptors came from a human donor with multiple sclerosis.

This clonotype has only a few counts. The chain recombines TRBV12-3 or TRBV12-4 with TRBJ2-7; 9 bases map to TRBD1. This CDR3 is built from 14 residues. Unmatched junction bases numbered 2, after V lost 2 bases and J lost 3 bases. The CDR3 DNA reads as TGTGCCAGCAGTTTAAGACAGGGGGTCTACGAGCAGTACTTC. Residues: CASSLRQGVYEQYF.

V is TRBV29-1 and J is TRBJ2-5, with D unclear. Trimming took off 4 bases at V and 5 bases at J, with 8 bases between the two ends. There are 11 residues in the CDR3. Germline V CDR1 and CDR2: SQVTM, ANQGSEA. The CDR3 bases are TGCAGCGTTGGGGAACGGGAGACCCAGTACTTC. As protein: CSVGERETQYF.

This chain links TRBV15 with TRBJ2-7; D call uncertain. Germline assignment: CDR1 LNHNV and CDR2 YYDKDF (reference sequence). CDR3 length: 16 amino acids. Trimming removed 1 base at V and 0 bases at J, with 13 bases between. Here the CDR3 reads CATSRAGTRSSYEQYF. Written as DNA, the CDR3 is TGTGCCACCAGCAGAGCTGGAACAAGAAGCTCCTACGAGCAGTACTTC.

The gene calls are TRBV10-2 and TRBJ1-5, with TRBD1 identical over 7 bases. The V and J ends lost 4 bases and 2 bases, in that order; junction bases with no gene match: 5. Germline V gives CDR1 WSHSY, CDR2 SAAADI. This CDR3 contains 15 residues. The CDR3 coding sequence is TGCGCCAGCAGTGTCAGGGGGGCGGGCAATCAGCCCCAGCATTTT. Translated, it gives CASSVRGAGNQPQHF.

This clonotype showed up just once. This chain links TRBV6-2 or TRBV6-3 with TRBJ1-6; 8 bases line up with TRBD1. J lost 8 bases, V lost 4 bases, and 10 bases had no gene match. The CDR3 loop spans 16 amino acids. Germline-derived CDR1 and CDR2 are MNHEY and SVGEGT. The CDR3 bases are TGTGCCAGCAGTTCCTCCGGGACAGGTTTGGATTCACCCCTCCACTTT. Translating gives CASSSSGTGLDSPLHF.

This clonotype was recorded only once. The chain combines TRBV4-3 with TRBJ2-3; no definite D call. Germline lookup yields CDR1 LGHNA and CDR2 YSLEER. Trimming shortened V by 1 base and J by 4 bases, and 6 bases separated the two germline ends. This CDR3 is 13 amino acids long. The CDR3 is CASSQAWADTQYF. CDR3 nucleotide sequence: TGCGCCAGCAGCCAAGCGTGGGCAGATACGCAGTATTTT.

V and J are TRBV20-1 and TRBJ2-1; D remains unclear. Trimming pared 0 bases from V and 9 bases from J, leaving 6 bases between. The germline V gene has CDR1 DFQATT and CDR2 SNEGSKA (reference sequence). This CDR3 has 11 residues. CDR3 sequence reads: CSARESAEQFF. The DNA for the CDR3 is TGCAGTGCTAGAGAGAGCGCTGAGCAGTTCTTC.

J is TRBJ2-2 and V is TRBV27; TRBD2 aligns across 11 bases. J gave up 1 base and V 11 bases, and 15 bases lay outside the gene matches. Germline CDR1 reads MNHEY; CDR2 reads SMNVEV (reference sequence). The CDR3 has 18 residues. The CDR3 nucleotides read TGTGCCTCCGTCAAGGCTAGCGGGAGGCTCTTGAACACCGGGGAGCTGTTTTTT. Translation gives CASVKASGRLLNTGELFF.

The CDR3 nucleotides read TGTGCCAGCAGGAGTCCGGGACAGAGGATCGGCGAGCAGTACTTC. It encodes CASRSPGQRIGEQYF. The V and J genes are TRBV6-6 and TRBJ2-7, with TRBD1 identical over 7 bases. The CDR3 is 15 residues long. Germline CDR1 MNHNY, CDR2 SVGAGI (reference sequence). V trimming: 6 bases; J trimming: 6 bases; junction bases outside the gene matches: 14.

The chain links TRBV5-1 to TRBJ1-2; 9 nucleotides agree with TRBD1. J lost 6 bases, V lost 2 bases, and 5 bases had no gene match. Germline V gene data show CDR1 as SGHRS and CDR2 as YFSETQ. This CDR3 has 14 amino acids. The DNA of the CDR3 is TGCGCCAGCAGCTTACAGGGGGCTTGGGATGGCTACACCTTC. This sequence encodes CASSLQGAWDGYTF.

The V gene is TRBV12-3 or TRBV12-4, the J gene TRBJ2-6, with D uncertain. The length of the CDR3 is 14 residues. V lost 5 bases and J 4 bases, leaving 9 bases between the germline ends. DNA for the CDR3: TGTGCCAGCAGTCCCGTGCGGGGGGCCAACGTCCTGACTTTC. Its protein is CASSPVRGANVLTF.

In regard to this clonotype: At one boundary the junction diverges from the germline segment, which might be a read error. The chain uses TRBV5-1 and TRBJ1-1; 10 bases align to TRBD1. The CDR3 has 17 amino acids. Per the germline V gene, CDR1 is SGHRS and CDR2 is YFSETQ. DNA of the CDR3: TGCGCCAGCAGCTTGGCAGGACAGGGGGGACGGAACGCTGAAGCTTTCTTT. It encodes CASSLAGQGGRNAEAFF.

The chain carries TRBV12-3 or TRBV12-4 and TRBJ2-7, with D perhaps TRBD2 (5 bases). This CDR3 comprises 14 residues. The V end lost 3 bases, the J end lost 4 bases, and 13 bases lay between the germline ends. Written as DNA, the CDR3 is TGTGCCAGCAGTTTTAGGCGAGGGATTTACGAGCAGTACTTC. It specifies CASSFRRGIYEQYF.

The gene calls are TRBV3-1 and TRBJ2-1; TRBD1 or TRBD2 may be the D gene (5 bases each). The length of the CDR3 is 15 residues. V lost 1 base to trimming and J lost 7 bases, with 14 bases between them. Germline V gene lookup returns CDR1 LGHDT and CDR2 YNNKEL (reference sequence). CDR3 amino acids: CASSQGTGRINEQFF. CDR3 DNA: TGTGCCAGCAGCCAAGGGACGGGGCGGATAAATGAGCAGTTCTTC.

This chain links TRBV2 with TRBJ2-1, with D tentatively TRBD1 (6 bases). The CDR3 is 13 amino acids. CDR1 and CDR2 from the germline V gene are SNHLY and FYNNEI. V was clipped by 4 bases and J by 4 bases, with 8 bases between them. In DNA form, the CDR3 reads TGTGCCAGCAGTGTTGGACAGTACAATGAGCAGTTCTTC. Its protein product is CASSVGQYNEQFF.

The chain links TRBV11-2 to TRBJ1-2; D remains unclear. Trimming took off 3 bases at V and 6 bases at J, with 20 bases between the two ends. Germline V gene data show CDR1 as SGHAT and CDR2 as FQNNGV. The CDR3 sequence is 16 residues long. The CDR3, as DNA: TGTGCCAGCAGCTTTTTCACAAAGGGCCTTGGGAATGGCTACACCTTC. Protein: CASSFFTKGLGNGYTF.

The chain links TRBV15 to TRBJ1-1; D possibly corresponds to TRBD1 (5 bases). Trimming pared 0 bases from V and 8 bases from J, leaving 10 bases between. The CDR3 contains 13 residues. Germline V gives CDR1 LNHNV, CDR2 YYDKDF (reference sequence). CDR3 in amino acids: CATSRDFRDEAFF. CDR3 sequence (DNA): TGTGCCACCAGCAGAGATTTTAGGGACGAAGCTTTCTTT.

The chain recombines TRBV19 with TRBJ2-2; 8 bases agree with TRBD1. The CDR3 is 16 amino acids. The germline gives CDR1 LNHDA, CDR2 SQIVND (reference sequence). V gave up 3 bases and J gave up 4 bases; unmatched junction bases: 7. CDR3 bases: TGTGCCAGTAGTATTGCTGGACAGGGACCCACCGGGGAGCTGTTTTTT. This sequence encodes CASSIAGQGPTGELFF.

The gene calls are TRBV7-8 and TRBJ2-5; 7 nucleotides line up with TRBD1. J gave up 5 bases and V 5 bases, and 14 bases lay outside the gene matches. The CDR3 runs 16 residues. Germline-derived CDR1 and CDR2 are SGHVS and FQNEAQ. The CDR3 sequence is CASSRVLAGGTETQYF. CDR3 nucleotide sequence: TGTGCCAGCAGCAGAGTGCTGGCAGGGGGTACGGAGACCCAGTACTTC.

The J gene is TRBJ1-6, the V gene TRBV6-5; D might be TRBD1 (6 bases). This CDR3 spans 16 amino acids. The germline gives CDR1 MNHEY, CDR2 SVGAGI. V gave up 0 bases and J gave up 7 bases, with 13 bases separating them. The CDR3 protein is CASSYSYTGNNSPLHF. DNA for the CDR3: TGTGCCAGCAGTTACTCTTATACAGGGAACAATTCACCCCTCCACTTT.

The rearrangement joins TRBV18 to TRBJ2-5; 7 bases are shared with TRBD2. This CDR3 comprises 14 residues. The germline gives CDR1 KGHSH, CDR2 LQKENI. Germline trimming cut 3 bases from V and 6 bases from J; bases unmatched to any gene: 7. CDR3 nucleotide sequence: TGTGCCAGCTCACCCGGGAACGGGGGGAAGACCCAGTACTTC. It translates to CASSPGNGGKTQYF.

This clonotype was seen once. This sequence joins TRBV5-1 and TRBJ2-7; no definite D call. V lost 0 bases to trimming and J lost 2 bases, with 9 bases between them. CDR3 length: 14 residues. In germline, CDR1 is SGHRS, CDR2 YFSETQ. This CDR3 reads CASSLDLLTYEQYF. DNA for the CDR3: TGCGCCAGCAGCTTGGACCTCCTTACCTACGAGCAGTACTTC.

The rearrangement links TRBV11-3 to TRBJ1-4; TRBD1 might be the D (5 bases). Germline-derived CDR1 and CDR2 are SGHNT and YENEEA. This CDR3 has 15 amino acids. V shed 2 bases and J shed 8 bases, with 15 bases lying between them. In nucleotides, the CDR3 is TGTGCCAGCAGCTTACGTTCGGGGCTCGAAGAAAAACTGTTTTTT. It translates to CASSLRSGLEEKLFF.

The V and J genes are TRBV10-3 and TRBJ2-1; D might be TRBD2 (6 bases). The CDR3 length is 15 residues. Between the trimmed V and J ends, which lost 8 bases and 5 bases, there was a span of 19 bases. The germline CDR1 and CDR2 sequences are ENHRY and SYGVKD. The CDR3 here is CAIGGTLLVDNEQFF. The CDR3 bases are TGTGCCATCGGGGGGACTCTACTTGTTGACAATGAGCAGTTCTTC.

The gene calls are TRBV19 and TRBJ1-1; D is undetermined. The ends were cut back, 8 bases at V and 4 bases at J, with 8 bases in the middle. CDR1 and CDR2 (germline): LNHDA, SQIVND (reference sequence). The CDR3 is 11 residues long. The CDR3 reads CASLASTEAFF. In DNA, the CDR3 is TGTGCCAGTCTCGCGAGCACTGAAGCTTTCTTT.

The V and J genes are TRBV19 and TRBJ2-2, with TRBD1 matching 11 bases. This CDR3 has 13 residues. Germline V gene sequence: CDR1 LNHDA, CDR2 SQIVND (reference sequence). The V and J ends lost 11 bases and 4 bases, in that order; junction bases with no gene match: 3. The CDR3 DNA reads TGTGCCGGACAGGGGGCCGGCACCGGGGAGCTGTTTTTT. It is translated as CAGQGAGTGELFF.

The gene calls are TRBV24-1 and TRBJ2-5; 8 bases match TRBD2. V was clipped by 4 bases and J by 4 bases; unmatched bases: 4. Germline lookup yields CDR1 KGHDR and CDR2 SFDVKD. The CDR3 loop spans 14 amino acids. The CDR3 spells CATSDPGLAETQYF. The CDR3 DNA reads TGTGCCACCAGTGACCCAGGACTAGCAGAGACCCAGTACTTC.

V is TRBV2 and J is TRBJ1-1, with TRBD1 matching 9 bases. The CDR3 loop spans 15 amino acids. V lost 6 bases and J lost 0; bases outside the gene matches: 5. Per the germline V gene, CDR1 is SNHLY and CDR2 is FYNNEI. This CDR3 reads CASRDRGLMNTEAFF. The CDR3 coding sequence is TGTGCCAGCAGGGACAGGGGACTCATGAACACTGAAGCTTTCTTT.

The chain employs TRBV2 and TRBJ2-1; D is perhaps TRBD1 (6 bases). The CDR3 contains 14 residues. Germline V gives CDR1 SNHLY, CDR2 FYNNEI. V was shortened by 10 bases and J by 2 bases, with 15 bases between the two germline ends. CDR3 sequence: CATSTGPPYNEQFF. The CDR3 bases are TGTGCCACCTCCACAGGGCCCCCCTACAATGAGCAGTTCTTC.

The chain recombines TRBV19 with TRBJ2-5; D gene unclear. The CDR3 length is 14 residues. V lost 10 bases and J lost 1, with 16 bases in between. CDR1 is LNHDA, CDR2 SQIVND, per germline (reference sequence). CDR3 protein: CATRSGPAQETQYF. For the CDR3, the DNA is TGTGCCACCAGGAGTGGACCAGCCCAAGAGACCCAGTACTTC.